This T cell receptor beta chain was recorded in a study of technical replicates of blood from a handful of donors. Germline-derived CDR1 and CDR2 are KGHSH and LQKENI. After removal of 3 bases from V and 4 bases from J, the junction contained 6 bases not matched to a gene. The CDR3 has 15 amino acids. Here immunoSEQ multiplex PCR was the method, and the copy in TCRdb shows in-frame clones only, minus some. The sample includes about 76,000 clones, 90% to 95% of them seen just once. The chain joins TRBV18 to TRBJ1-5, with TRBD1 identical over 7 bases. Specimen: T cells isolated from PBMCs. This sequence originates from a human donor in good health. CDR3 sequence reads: CASSPRGTDNQPQHF. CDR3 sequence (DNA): TGTGCCAGCTCACCCAGGGGGACAGATAATCAGCCCCAGCATTTT.